Below are 25 T cell receptor beta chains sequenced from a single sample in a study of blood T cell repertoires in COVID-19. Sequenced by immunoSEQ multiplex PCR; TCRdb stores in-frame clones only, minus some. The sample has 200,000 to 300,000 clones, 75% to 90% seen once. Source material: peripheral blood. The receptors shown here come from a young man with active or convalescent COVID-19.

The chain links TRBV11-2 to TRBJ2-1, with 7 bases that match TRBD1. The CDR3 is 16 residues long. Germline CDR1 is SGHAT and CDR2 is FQNNGV. The ends lost 3 bases at V and 0 bases at J; junction bases unmatched: 5. The CDR3 nucleotides read TGTGCCAGCAGCTTGGGGACAGCGAGCTCCTACAATGAGCAGTTCTTC. Protein sequence: CASSLGTASSYNEQFF.

The chain employs TRBV3-1 (or the pseudogene TRBV3-2) and TRBJ2-2, with TRBD2 matching 11 bases. The germline CDR1 and CDR2 sequences are LGHDT and YNNKEL (reference sequence). With 2 bases clipped from V and 4 bases from J, the junction kept 0 bases outside the gene matches. This CDR3 is 15 amino acids long. DNA for the CDR3: TGTGCCAGCAGCCAAACTAGCGGGAGCACCGGGGAGCTGTTTTTT. Residues: CASSQTSGSTGELFF.

This clone was found once. The rearrangement uses TRBV7-2 and TRBJ1-1; D perhaps matches TRBD1 (6 bases). With 2 bases removed from V and 4 bases from J, the gap between germline ends came to 11 bases. CDR3 size: 14 residues. Germline V lookup: CDR1 SGHTA, CDR2 FQGNSA. The CDR3: CASSLQGSGTEAFF. CDR3 coding DNA: TGTGCCAGCAGCTTACAGGGGTCTGGCACTGAAGCTTTCTTT.

The V and J genes are TRBV3-1 (or the pseudogene TRBV3-2) and TRBJ2-5; TRBD2 matches at 10 bases. V shed 0 bases, J shed 8 bases, and the junction held 3 bases outside the gene matches. The CDR3 length is 14 residues. Per germline, CDR1 LGHDT and CDR2 YNNKEL (reference sequence). The chain's CDR3 is CASSQDASGGTQYF. The DNA of the CDR3 is TGTGCCAGCAGCCAAGATGCTAGCGGGGGAACCCAGTACTTC.

This chain uses TRBV13 with TRBJ2-3; 13 nucleotides agree with TRBD2. Germline values: CDR1 PRHDT, CDR2 FYEKMQ (reference sequence). The CDR3 contains 20 residues. V was pared by 5 bases and J by 2 bases, with 16 bases of the junction left unmatched. This CDR3 is CASSDRTSGGHPFATDTQYF. CDR3 in DNA: TGTGCCAGCAGCGACCGGACTAGCGGGGGACACCCCTTCGCCACAGATACGCAGTATTTT.

The V and J genes are TRBV19 and TRBJ2-7; 12 positions match TRBD1. CDR1 LNHDA and CDR2 SQIVND come from the germline V gene (reference sequence). After removal of 6 bases from V and 5 bases from J, the junction contained 5 bases not matched to a gene. There are 14 residues in the CDR3. Here the CDR3 DNA reads TGTGCCAGTAGCCAACGGGACAGGGGGCACGAGCAGTACTTC. This gives the protein CASSQRDRGHEQYF.

This clone was counted only a few times. The chain employs TRBV6-6 and TRBJ2-7; 7 bases align to TRBD2. CDR3 size: 15 residues. Germline loops: CDR1 MNHNY, CDR2 SVGAGI (reference sequence). The J segment lost 0 bases and the V segment lost 8 bases, leaving 10 bases of the junction unmatched. The CDR3 spells CASLSAGVGSYEQYF. The CDR3 coding sequence is TGTGCCAGCCTCTCTGCGGGGGTCGGCTCCTACGAGCAGTACTTC.

V gene TRBV21-1 combines with J gene TRBJ1-2. TRBV21-1 is a listed pseudogene. The CDR3 has 14 amino acids. This CDR3 is CASPFTGGLYGYTF. The CDR3 nucleotides are TGTGCCAGCCCCTTTACTGGAGGGCTCTATGGCTACACCTTC.

CDR3 sequence reads: CASSLRDRNKAFF. CDR3 nucleotide sequence: TGTGCCAGTAGTCTCCGGGACAGGAATAAAGCTTTCTTT. The chain has TRBV19 and TRBJ1-1, with TRBD1 matching over 8 bases. With 5 bases clipped from V and 9 bases from J, the junction kept 8 bases outside the gene matches. Germline CDR1 LNHDA, CDR2 SQIVND (reference sequence). The CDR3 sequence is 13 residues long. Full variable domain (missing parts from reference TRBV19 and TRBJ1-1): DGGITQSPKYLFRKEGQNVTLSCEQNLNHDAMYWYRQDPGQGLRLIYYSQIVNDFQKGDIAEGYSVSREKKESFPLTVTSAQKNPTAFYLCASSLRDRNKAFFGQGTRLTVV.

This clone was recorded a few times. V and J are TRBV4-2 and TRBJ2-5, with TRBD2 matching 13 bases. In germline, CDR1 is LGHNA, CDR2 YNFKEQ. J lost 2 bases, V lost 5 bases, and 2 bases had no gene match. CDR3 size: 15 residues. CDR3 nucleotides: TGTGCCAGCAGCAAGACTAGCGGGGGGCAAGAGACCCAGTACTTC. Amino acid sequence: CASSKTSGGQETQYF.

The chain is built from TRBV7-2 and TRBJ2-6; D is unresolved. There are 15 residues in the CDR3. Looked up from germline, CDR1 is SGHTA and CDR2 is FQGNSA. V lost 5 bases and J 4 bases, leaving 12 bases between the germline ends. CDR3 amino acids: CASSPMTYGANVLTF. The CDR3 coding sequence is TGTGCCAGCAGCCCCATGACATACGGGGCCAACGTCCTGACTTTC.

This clone has more than one count but fewer than ten. The V call is TRBV24-1, the J call TRBJ1-4; D might be TRBD1 (5 bases). V was cut by 4 bases and J by 7 bases, with 12 bases left in between. The CDR3 is made up of 14 amino acids. CDR1 KGHDR and CDR2 SFDVKD come from the germline V gene. CDR3 coding DNA: TGTGCCACCAGTGACCGGGACTTCCCTGAAAAACTGTTTTTT. It codes for CATSDRDFPEKLFF.

The chain has TRBV2 and TRBJ2-7, with unresolved D. V shed 1 base and J shed 6 bases, with 10 bases lying between them. The CDR3 is 13 residues long. Germline CDR1 SNHLY, CDR2 FYNNEI. CDR3: CASSEGHRTEQYF. The DNA of the CDR3 is TGTGCCAGCAGTGAAGGGCACAGAACCGAGCAGTACTTC. The full variable domain, completed using reference TRBV2 and TRBJ2-7, is EPEVTQTPSHQVTQMGQEVILRCVPISNHLYFYWYRQILGQKVEFLVSFYNNEISEKSEIFDDQFSVERPDGSNFTLKIRSTKLEDSAMYFCASSEGHRTEQYFGPGTRLTVT.

This clone was recorded only once. This sequence joins TRBV7-9 and TRBJ1-1, with D hard to call. Germline values: CDR1 SEHNR, CDR2 FQNEAQ (reference sequence). CDR3 length: 13 residues. Trimming took 3 bases from V and 5 from J, leaving 10 bases between them. The CDR3 DNA sequence: TGTGCCAGCAGCTTCGGAGCGCGAACTGAAGCTTTCTTT. This gives the protein CASSFGARTEAFF. The complete variable domain, with remaining parts taken from reference TRBV7-9 and TRBJ1-1, reads DTGVSQNPRHKITKRGQNVTFRCDPISEHNRLYWYRQTLGQGPEFLTYFQNEAQLEKSRLLSDRFSAERPKGSFSTLEIQRTEQGDSAMYLCASSFGARTEAFFGQGTRLTVV.

The count of this clone is one. One end of the junction fails to match germline, which may point to a read error. This chain joins TRBV6-1 and TRBJ1-1; D is possibly TRBD1 (5 bases). Germline-derived CDR1 and CDR2 are MNHNS and SASEGT. The CDR3 runs to 13 residues. CDR3 sequence (DNA): TGTGCCAGCAGTCAAGCGGGGGGCACTGAAGCTTTCTTT. This sequence encodes CASSQAGGTEAFF.

The rearrangement links TRBV10-3 to TRBJ2-3, with D perhaps matching TRBD2 (5 bases). CDR1 and CDR2 from the germline V gene are ENHRY and SYGVKD. V was shortened by 2 bases and J by 8 bases, with 8 bases between the two germline ends. CDR3 size: 12 residues. CDR3 coding DNA: TGTGCCATCAGTGAGACCGGAGGTACGCAGTATTTT. Encoded protein: CAISETGGTQYF.

The J gene is TRBJ1-2, the V gene TRBV5-5; D gene uncertain. This CDR3 has 13 residues. Germline V CDR1 and CDR2: SGHKS, YYEKEE (reference sequence). V was cut by 1 base and J by 2 bases, with 6 bases left in between. CDR3 coding DNA: TGTGCCAGCAGCTTGATCCCGAACTATGGCTACACCTTC. It translates to CASSLIPNYGYTF.

This rearrangement joins TRBV27 to TRBJ1-2; 9 nucleotides agree with TRBD1. V dropped 4 bases and J dropped 7; count of bases not matched to a gene: 10. Looked up from germline, CDR1 is MNHEY and CDR2 is SMNVEV (reference sequence). The CDR3 totals 15 residues. DNA for the CDR3: TGTGCCAGCAGTTCCCCATGGACAGGGGAAAGTGGCTACACCTTC. Translation: CASSSPWTGESGYTF.

This sequence joins TRBV18 and TRBJ2-1, with a tentative D call TRBD2 (5 bases). CDR1 is KGHSH and CDR2 is LQKENI in the germline V gene. V was trimmed by 5 bases and J by 8 bases, leaving 25 bases between them. CDR3 length: 17 amino acids. The CDR3 reads CASSLNRGVFMEDEQFF. In nucleotides, the CDR3 is TGTGCCAGCTCATTGAACCGGGGAGTCTTCATGGAGGATGAGCAGTTCTTC.

J is TRBJ2-4 and V is TRBV7-2; the D gene is possibly TRBD2 (6 bases). The CDR3 is 17 residues long. CDR1 and CDR2 from the germline V gene are SGHTA and FQGNSA. Trimming pared 1 base from V and 0 bases from J, leaving 13 bases between. The CDR3 region is CASSLGGSGSAKNIQYF. CDR3 in DNA: TGTGCCAGCAGCTTAGGGGGTAGCGGATCAGCCAAAAACATTCAGTACTTC. The full variable domain, in which reference TRBV7-2 and TRBJ2-4 provide the parts outside the CDR3, is GAGVSQSPSNKVTEKGKDVELRCDPISGHTALYWYRQSLGQGLEFLIYFQGNSAPDKSGLPSDRFSAERTGGSVSTLTIQRTQQEDSAVYLCASSLGGSGSAKNIQYFGAGTRLSVL.

The chain combines TRBV4-1 with TRBJ2-5; the match to TRBD2 covers 11 bases. The V segment lost 1 base and the J segment 2 bases; nucleotides outside the gene matches: 3. The germline CDR1 and CDR2 sequences are MGHRA and YSYEKL. This CDR3 region has 16 residues. This chain's CDR3 is CASSQGLAGIQETQYF. CDR3 in DNA: TGCGCCAGCAGCCAAGGACTAGCGGGGATACAAGAGACCCAGTACTTC.

This clone was seen more than once but under ten times. CDR3 residues: CASSDLYTGELFF. DNA of the CDR3: TGTGCCAGCAGTGACCTCTACACCGGGGAGCTGTTTTTT. The chain couples TRBV2 to TRBJ2-2; D not certain. The CDR3 has 13 amino acids. Germline assignment: CDR1 SNHLY and CDR2 FYNNEI. V was clipped by 3 bases and J by 3 bases, with 5 bases between them.

The chain carries TRBV11-2 and TRBJ2-5; 7 bases agree with TRBD1. V was pared by 5 bases and J by 1 base, with 13 bases of the junction left unmatched. The CDR3 has 17 amino acids. The germline V gene encodes CDR1 SGHAT and CDR2 FQNNGV. DNA of the CDR3: TGTGCCAGCAGCCAGCTCACAGGGGCGCCTATCCAAGAGACCCAGTACTTC. Translating gives CASSQLTGAPIQETQYF.

The V call is TRBV4-1, the J call TRBJ2-2; 8 positions match TRBD2. The ends lost 8 bases at V and 7 bases at J; junction bases unmatched: 12. The CDR3 has 15 amino acids. The V gene's germline CDR1 is MGHRA and CDR2 YSYEKL. Here the CDR3 DNA reads TGCGCCAGCGGATATGATGCGGGGGGAAGCGGGGAGCTGTTTTTT. Protein product: CASGYDAGGSGELFF.

This chain joins TRBV7-2 and TRBJ2-7, with 10 nucleotides matching TRBD2. V shed 5 bases, J shed 4 bases, and the junction held 5 bases outside the gene matches. Germline V gene data show CDR1 as SGHTA and CDR2 as FQGNSA. The CDR3 is 14 amino acids. CDR3 DNA: TGTGCCAGCAGCCGTAGCGGGGGGAATTACGAGCAGTACTTC. It is translated as CASSRSGGNYEQYF.